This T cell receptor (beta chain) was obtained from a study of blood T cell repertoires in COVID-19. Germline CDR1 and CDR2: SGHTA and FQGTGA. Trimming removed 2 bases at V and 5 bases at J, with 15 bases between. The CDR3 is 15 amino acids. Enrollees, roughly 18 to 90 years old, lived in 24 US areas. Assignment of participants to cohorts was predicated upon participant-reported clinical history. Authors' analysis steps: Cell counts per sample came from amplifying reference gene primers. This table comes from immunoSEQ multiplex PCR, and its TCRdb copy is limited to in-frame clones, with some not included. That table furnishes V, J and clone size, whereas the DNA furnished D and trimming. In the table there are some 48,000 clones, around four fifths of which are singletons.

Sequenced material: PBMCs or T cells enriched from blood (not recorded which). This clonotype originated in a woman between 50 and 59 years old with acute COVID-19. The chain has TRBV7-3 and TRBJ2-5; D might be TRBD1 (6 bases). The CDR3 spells CASSLFAGVGETQYF. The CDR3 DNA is TGTGCCAGCAGCTTATTCGCAGGGGTGGGGGAGACCCAGTACTTC.